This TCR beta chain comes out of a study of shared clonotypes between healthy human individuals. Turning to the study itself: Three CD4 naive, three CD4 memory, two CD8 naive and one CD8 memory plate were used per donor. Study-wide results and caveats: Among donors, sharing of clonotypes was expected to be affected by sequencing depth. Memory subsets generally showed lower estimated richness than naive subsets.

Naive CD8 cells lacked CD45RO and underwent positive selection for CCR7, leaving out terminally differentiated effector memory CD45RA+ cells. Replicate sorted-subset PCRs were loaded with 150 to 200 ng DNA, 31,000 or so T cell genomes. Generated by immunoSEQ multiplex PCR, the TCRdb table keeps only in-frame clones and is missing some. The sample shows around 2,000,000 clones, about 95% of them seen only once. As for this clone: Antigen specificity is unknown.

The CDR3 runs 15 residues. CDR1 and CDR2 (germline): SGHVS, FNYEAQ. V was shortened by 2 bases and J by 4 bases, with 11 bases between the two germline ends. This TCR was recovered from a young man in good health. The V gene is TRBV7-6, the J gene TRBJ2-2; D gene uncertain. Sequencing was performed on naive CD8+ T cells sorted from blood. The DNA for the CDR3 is TGTGCCAGCAGCTTAAGACCCGACGGCACCGGGGAGCTGTTTTTT. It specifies CASSLRPDGTGELFF.